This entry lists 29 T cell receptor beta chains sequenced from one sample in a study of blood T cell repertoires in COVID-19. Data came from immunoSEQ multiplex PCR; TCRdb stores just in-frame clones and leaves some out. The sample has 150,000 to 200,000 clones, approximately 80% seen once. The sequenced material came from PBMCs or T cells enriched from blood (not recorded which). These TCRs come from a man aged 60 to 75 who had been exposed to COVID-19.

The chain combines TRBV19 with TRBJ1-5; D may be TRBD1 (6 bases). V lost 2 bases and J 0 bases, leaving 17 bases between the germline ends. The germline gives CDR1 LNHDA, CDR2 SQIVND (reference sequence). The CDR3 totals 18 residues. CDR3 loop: CASSIIRDRSHSNQPQHF. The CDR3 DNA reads TGTGCCAGTAGTATAATACGCGACAGGTCACATAGCAATCAGCCCCAGCATTTT.

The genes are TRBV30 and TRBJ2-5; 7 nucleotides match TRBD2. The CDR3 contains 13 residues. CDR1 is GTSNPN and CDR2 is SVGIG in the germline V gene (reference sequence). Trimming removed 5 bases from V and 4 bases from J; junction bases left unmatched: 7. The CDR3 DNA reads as TGTGCCTGGGGGGGAGGGGTGCGAGAGACCCAGTACTTC. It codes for CAWGGGVRETQYF.

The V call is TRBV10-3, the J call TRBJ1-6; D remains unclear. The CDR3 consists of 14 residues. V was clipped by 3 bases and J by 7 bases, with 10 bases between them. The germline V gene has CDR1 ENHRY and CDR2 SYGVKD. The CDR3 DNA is TGTGCCATCAGTGACGGGGTGCGGAATTCACCCCTCCACTTT. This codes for CAISDGVRNSPLHF.

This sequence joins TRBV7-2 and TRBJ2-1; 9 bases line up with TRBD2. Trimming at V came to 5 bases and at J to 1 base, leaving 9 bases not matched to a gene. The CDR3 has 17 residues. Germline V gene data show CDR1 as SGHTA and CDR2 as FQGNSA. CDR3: CASSPSGRSGSYNEQFF. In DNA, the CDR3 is TGTGCCAGCAGCCCAAGCGGGAGGTCCGGGTCCTACAATGAGCAGTTCTTC.

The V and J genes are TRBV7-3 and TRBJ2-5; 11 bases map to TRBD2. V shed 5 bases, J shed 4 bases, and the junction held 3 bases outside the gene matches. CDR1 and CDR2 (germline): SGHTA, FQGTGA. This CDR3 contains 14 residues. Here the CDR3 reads CASSLAGGLETQYF. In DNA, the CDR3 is TGTGCCAGCAGCCTAGCGGGAGGTTTAGAGACCCAGTACTTC.

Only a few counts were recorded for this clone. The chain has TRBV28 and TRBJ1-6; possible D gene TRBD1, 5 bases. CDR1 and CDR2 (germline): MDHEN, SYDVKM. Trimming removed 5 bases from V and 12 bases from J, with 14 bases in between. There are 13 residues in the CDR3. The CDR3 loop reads CASSKTRVRPLHF. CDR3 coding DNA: TGTGCCAGCAGTAAAACCAGGGTTAGACCCCTCCACTTT.

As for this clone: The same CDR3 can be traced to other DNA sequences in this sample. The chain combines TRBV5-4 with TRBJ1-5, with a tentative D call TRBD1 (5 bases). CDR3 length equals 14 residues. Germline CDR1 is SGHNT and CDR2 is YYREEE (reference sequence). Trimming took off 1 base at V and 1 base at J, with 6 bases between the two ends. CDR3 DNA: TGTGCCAGCAGCTTGCAGGGAAGCAATCAGCCCCAGCATTTT. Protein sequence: CASSLQGSNQPQHF.

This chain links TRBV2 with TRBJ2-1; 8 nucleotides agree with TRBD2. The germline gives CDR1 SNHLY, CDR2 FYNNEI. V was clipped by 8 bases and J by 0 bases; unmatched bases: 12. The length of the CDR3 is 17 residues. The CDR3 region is CASWGLNSGNSYNEQFF. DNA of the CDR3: TGTGCCAGCTGGGGACTGAATAGCGGGAACTCCTACAATGAGCAGTTCTTC.

The CDR3 DNA follows: TGTGCCAGCACCCTCTTGAGTAGCGGGAGCGGGGGGGAACAGTTCTTC. The encoded protein is CASTLLSSGSGGEQFF. The chain uses TRBV27 and TRBJ2-1, with 10 positions matching TRBD2. With 7 bases clipped from V and 13 bases from J, the junction kept 19 bases outside the gene matches. The CDR3 length is 16 residues. Germline V gene data show CDR1 as MNHEY and CDR2 as SMNVEV (reference sequence).

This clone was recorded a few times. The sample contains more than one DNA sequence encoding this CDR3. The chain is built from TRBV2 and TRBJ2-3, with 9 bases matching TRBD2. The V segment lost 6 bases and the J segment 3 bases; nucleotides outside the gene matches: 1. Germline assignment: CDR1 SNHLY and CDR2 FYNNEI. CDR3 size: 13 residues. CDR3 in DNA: TGTGCCAGCAGCCTAGCGGGAACAGATACGCAGTATTTT. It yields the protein CASSLAGTDTQYF.

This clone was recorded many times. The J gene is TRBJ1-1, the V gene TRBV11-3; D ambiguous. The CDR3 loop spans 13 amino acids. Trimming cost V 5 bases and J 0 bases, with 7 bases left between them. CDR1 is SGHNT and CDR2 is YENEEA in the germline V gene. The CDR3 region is CASSLLLNTEAFF. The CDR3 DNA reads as TGTGCCAGCAGCCTACTCTTGAACACTGAAGCTTTCTTT.

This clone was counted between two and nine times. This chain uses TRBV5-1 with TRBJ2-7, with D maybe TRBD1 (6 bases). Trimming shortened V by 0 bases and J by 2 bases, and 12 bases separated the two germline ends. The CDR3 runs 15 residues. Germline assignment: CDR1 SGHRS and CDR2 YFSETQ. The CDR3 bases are TGCGCCAGCAGCTTGGATGGGACATTCACCTACGAGCAGTACTTC. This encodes CASSLDGTFTYEQYF.

CDR3 nucleotides: TGTGCCAGCAGCCGGGACAGTTCTCTCACTGAAGCTTTCTTT. Protein sequence: CASSRDSSLTEAFF. The V call is TRBV7-8, the J call TRBJ1-1; 7 bases align to TRBD1. CDR1 and CDR2 from the germline V gene are SGHVS and FQNEAQ. Trimming cost V 5 bases and J 4 bases; bases outside gene matches: 7. There are 14 residues in the CDR3.

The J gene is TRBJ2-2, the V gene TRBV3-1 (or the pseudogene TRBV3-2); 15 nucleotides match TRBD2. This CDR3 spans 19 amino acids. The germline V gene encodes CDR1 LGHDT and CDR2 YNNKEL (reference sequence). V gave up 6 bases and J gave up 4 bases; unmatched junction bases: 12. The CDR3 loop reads CASSWTGLAGGLSTGELFF. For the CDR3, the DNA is TGTGCCAGCAGTTGGACGGGACTAGCGGGAGGCTTGAGCACCGGGGAGCTGTTTTTT.

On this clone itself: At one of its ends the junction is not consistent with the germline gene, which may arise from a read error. CDR3 sequence reads: CSAGQGGSNEQYF. DNA for the CDR3: TGCAGCGCCGGACAGGGCGGCTCCAACGAGCAGTACTTC. V usage is TRBV29-1 and J usage is TRBJ2-7, with TRBD1 identical over 8 bases. The CDR3 sequence is 13 residues long. Germline lookup yields CDR1 SQVTM and CDR2 ANQGSEA.

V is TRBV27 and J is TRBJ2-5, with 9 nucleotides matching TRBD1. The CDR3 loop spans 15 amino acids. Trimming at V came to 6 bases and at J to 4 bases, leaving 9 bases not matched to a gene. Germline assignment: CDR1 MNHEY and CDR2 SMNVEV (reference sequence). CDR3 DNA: TGTGCCAGCAGGGACACAGGGGGCCGGCGAGAGACCCAGTACTTC. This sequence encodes CASRDTGGRRETQYF.

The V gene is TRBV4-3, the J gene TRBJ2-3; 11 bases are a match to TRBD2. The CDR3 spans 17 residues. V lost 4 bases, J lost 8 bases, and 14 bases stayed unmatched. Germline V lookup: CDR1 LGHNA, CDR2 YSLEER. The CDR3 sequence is CASSPATSGEGHSTQYF. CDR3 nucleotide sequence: TGCGCCAGCAGCCCTGCGACTAGCGGGGAGGGCCACAGTACGCAGTATTTT.

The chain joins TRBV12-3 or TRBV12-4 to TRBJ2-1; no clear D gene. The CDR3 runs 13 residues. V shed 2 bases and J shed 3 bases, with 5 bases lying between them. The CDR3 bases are TGTGCCAGCAGTTTATCCGGCTACAATGAGCAGTTCTTC. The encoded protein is CASSLSGYNEQFF.

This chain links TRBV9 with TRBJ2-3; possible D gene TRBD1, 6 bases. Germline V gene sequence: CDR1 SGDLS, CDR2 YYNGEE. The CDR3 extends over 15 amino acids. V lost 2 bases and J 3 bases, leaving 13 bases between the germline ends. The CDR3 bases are TGTGCCAGCAGCGTTTTACAGGGTCGGACAGATACGCAGTATTTT. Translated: CASSVLQGRTDTQYF.

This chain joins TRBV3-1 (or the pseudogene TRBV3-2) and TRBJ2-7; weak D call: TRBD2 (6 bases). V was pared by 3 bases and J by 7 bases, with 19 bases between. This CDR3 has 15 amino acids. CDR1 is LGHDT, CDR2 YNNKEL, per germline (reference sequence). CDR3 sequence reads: CASSQILGGAAEQYF. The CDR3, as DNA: TGTGCCAGCAGCCAGATACTGGGAGGTGCCGCTGAGCAGTACTTC.

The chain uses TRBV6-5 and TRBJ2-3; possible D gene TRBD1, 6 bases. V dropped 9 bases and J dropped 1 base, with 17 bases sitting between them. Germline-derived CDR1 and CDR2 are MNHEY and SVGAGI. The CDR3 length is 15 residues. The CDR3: CASRKQGKGTDTQYF. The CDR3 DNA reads TGTGCCAGTCGAAAACAGGGAAAGGGCACAGATACGCAGTATTTT.

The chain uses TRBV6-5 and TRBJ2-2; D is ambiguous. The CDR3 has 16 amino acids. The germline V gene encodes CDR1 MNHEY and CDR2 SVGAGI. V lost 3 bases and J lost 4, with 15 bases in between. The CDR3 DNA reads TGTGCCAGCAGTTATCACCCCCAGGCGCTCACCGGGGAGCTGTTTTTT. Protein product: CASSYHPQALTGELFF.

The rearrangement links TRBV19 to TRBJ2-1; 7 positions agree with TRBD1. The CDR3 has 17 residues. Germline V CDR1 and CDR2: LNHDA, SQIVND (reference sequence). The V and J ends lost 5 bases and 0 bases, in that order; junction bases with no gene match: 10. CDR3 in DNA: TGTGCCAGTAGTGCCGGACAGGTGGGCAGCTCCTACAATGAGCAGTTCTTC. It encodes CASSAGQVGSSYNEQFF.

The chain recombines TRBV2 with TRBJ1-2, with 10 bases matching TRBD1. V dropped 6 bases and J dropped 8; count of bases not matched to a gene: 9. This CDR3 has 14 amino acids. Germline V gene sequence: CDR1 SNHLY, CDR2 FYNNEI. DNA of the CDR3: TGTGCCAGCAGAGCCGGGACAGGGGCTGGGGGCTACACCTTC. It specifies CASRAGTGAGGYTF.

CDR3 amino acids: CASSQDPTSGSYEQYF. CDR3 coding DNA: TGTGCCAGCAGCCAAGATCCGACTAGCGGGAGCTACGAGCAGTACTTC. The chain uses TRBV3-1 (or the pseudogene TRBV3-2) and TRBJ2-7; 12 bases are shared with TRBD2. The junction had 3 bases not matched to a gene; V was cut back by 0 bases and J by 3 bases. This CDR3 is built from 16 residues. The germline gives CDR1 LGHDT, CDR2 YNNKEL (reference sequence).

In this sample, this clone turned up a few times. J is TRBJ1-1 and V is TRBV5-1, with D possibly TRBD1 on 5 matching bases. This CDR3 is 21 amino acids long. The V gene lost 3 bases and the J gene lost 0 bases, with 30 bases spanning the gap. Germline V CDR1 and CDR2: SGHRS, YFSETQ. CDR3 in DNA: TGCGCCAGCAGCTGGGGAAACCCTCATGAGGGGCGGGGTTGGATGAACACTGAAGCTTTCTTT. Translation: CASSWGNPHEGRGWMNTEAFF.

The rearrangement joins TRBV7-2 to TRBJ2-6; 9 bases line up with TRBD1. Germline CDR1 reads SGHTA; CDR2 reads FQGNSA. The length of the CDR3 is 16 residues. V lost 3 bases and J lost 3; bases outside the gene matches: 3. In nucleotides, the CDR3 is TGTGCCAGCAGCTTGGGACAGGGACATGGGGCCAACGTCCTGACTTTC. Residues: CASSLGQGHGANVLTF.

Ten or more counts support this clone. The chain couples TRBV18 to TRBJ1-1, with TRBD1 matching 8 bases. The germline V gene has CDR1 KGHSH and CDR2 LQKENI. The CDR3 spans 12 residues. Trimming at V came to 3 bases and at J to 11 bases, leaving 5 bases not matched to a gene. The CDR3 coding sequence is TGTGCCAGCTCACCCCAGGGGGCGCATGCTTTCTTT. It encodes CASSPQGAHAFF.

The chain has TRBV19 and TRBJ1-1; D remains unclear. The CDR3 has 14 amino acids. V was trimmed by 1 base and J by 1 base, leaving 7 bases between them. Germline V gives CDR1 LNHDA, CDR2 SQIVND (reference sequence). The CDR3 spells CASSIGATNTEAFF. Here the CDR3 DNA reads TGTGCCAGTAGTATAGGGGCGACGAACACTGAAGCTTTCTTT.